This T cell receptor beta chain derives from a study of blood T cell repertoires in COVID-19. Across the whole study: From the United States, Italy and Spain came samples of acute and convalescent COVID-19. T cells, B-cell-depleted T cells, or PBMCs supplied cDNA or gDNA.

This CDR3 is 16 amino acids long. Trimming took off 0 bases at V and 3 bases at J, with 14 bases between the two ends. CDR1 and CDR2 (germline): MNHEY, SVGEGT. Under the authors' procedure: Estimation of nucleated cell counts was performed using reference gene primer amplification. Some clones are missing from TCRdb's copy, which holds only in-frame ones; the method was immunoSEQ multiplex PCR. D and trimming were read from the DNA, whereas the V and J calls and clone size are those reported in that table. The sample holds about 150,000 clones; approximately 80% are singletons and the top ten take about 5%.

The clonotype originates from a woman aged 50 to 65 with acute or convalescent COVID-19. This chain connects TRBV6-2 or TRBV6-3 to TRBJ1-1, with D maybe TRBD1 (5 bases). Source material: peripheral blood. The CDR3 sequence is CASSYSNSQGYTEAFF. CDR3 coding DNA: TGTGCCAGCAGTTACTCGAACTCTCAGGGCTACACTGAAGCTTTCTTT.